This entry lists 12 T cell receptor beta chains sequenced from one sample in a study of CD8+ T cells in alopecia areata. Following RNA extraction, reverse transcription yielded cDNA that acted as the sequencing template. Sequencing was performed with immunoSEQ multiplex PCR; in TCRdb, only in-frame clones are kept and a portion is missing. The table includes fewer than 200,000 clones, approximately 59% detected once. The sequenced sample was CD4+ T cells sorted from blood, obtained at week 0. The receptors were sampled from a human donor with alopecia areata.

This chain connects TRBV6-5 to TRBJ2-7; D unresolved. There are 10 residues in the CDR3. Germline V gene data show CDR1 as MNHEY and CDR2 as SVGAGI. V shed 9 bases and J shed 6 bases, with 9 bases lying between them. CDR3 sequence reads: CARGAREQYF. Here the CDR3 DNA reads TGTGCCAGGGGCGCGCGCGAGCAGTACTTC.

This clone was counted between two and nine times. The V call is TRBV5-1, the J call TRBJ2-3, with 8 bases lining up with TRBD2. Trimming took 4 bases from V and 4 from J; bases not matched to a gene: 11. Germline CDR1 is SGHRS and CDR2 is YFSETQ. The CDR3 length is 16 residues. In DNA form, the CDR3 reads TGCGCCAGCAGCGATCACTCGGGGGGGCGTCCAGATACGCAGTATTTT. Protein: CASSDHSGGRPDTQYF.

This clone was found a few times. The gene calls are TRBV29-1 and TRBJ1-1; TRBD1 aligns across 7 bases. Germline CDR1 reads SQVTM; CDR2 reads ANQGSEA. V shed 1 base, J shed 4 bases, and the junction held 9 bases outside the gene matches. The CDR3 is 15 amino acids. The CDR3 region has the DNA TGCAGCGTTGAAGGATTAACAGGGGCCGGCACTGAAGCTTTCTTT. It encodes CSVEGLTGAGTEAFF.

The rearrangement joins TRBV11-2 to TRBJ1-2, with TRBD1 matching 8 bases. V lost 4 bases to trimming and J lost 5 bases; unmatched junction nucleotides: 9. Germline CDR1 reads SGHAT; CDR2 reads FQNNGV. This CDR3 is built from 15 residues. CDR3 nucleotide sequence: TGTGCCAGCAGCTCGAGCGGACAGGGCAGATATGGCTACACCTTC. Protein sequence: CASSSSGQGRYGYTF.

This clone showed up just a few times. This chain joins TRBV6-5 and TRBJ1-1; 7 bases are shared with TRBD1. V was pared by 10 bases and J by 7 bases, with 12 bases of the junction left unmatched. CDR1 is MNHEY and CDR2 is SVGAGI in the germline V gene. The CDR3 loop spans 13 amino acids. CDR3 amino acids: CATARTGALEAFF. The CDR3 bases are TGTGCCACGGCTCGAACAGGGGCCCTTGAAGCTTTCTTT.

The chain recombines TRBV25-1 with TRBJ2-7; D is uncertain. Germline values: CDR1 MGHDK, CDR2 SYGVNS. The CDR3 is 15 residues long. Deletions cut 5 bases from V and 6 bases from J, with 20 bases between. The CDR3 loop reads CASSRPGLSSGEQYF. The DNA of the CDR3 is TGTGCCAGCAGTCGTCCCGGTCTTTCCTCGGGCGAGCAGTACTTC.

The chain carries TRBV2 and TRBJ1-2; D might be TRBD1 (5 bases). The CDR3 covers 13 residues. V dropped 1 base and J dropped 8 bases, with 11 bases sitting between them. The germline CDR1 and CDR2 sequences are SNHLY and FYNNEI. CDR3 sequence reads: CASSEGAGRGYTF. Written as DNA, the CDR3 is TGTGCCAGCAGTGAAGGGGCAGGGCGAGGCTACACCTTC.

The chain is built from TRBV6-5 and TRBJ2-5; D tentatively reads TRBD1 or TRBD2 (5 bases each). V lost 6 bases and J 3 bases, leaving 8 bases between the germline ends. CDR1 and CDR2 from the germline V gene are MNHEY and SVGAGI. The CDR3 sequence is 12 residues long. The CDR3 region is CASRRGEETQYF. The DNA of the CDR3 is TGTGCCAGCAGGAGAGGGGAAGAGACCCAGTACTTC.

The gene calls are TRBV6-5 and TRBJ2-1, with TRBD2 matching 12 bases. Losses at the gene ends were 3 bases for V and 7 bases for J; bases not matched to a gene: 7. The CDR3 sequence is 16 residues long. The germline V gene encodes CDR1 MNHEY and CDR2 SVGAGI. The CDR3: CASSYSSGGARNEQFF. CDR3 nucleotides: TGTGCCAGCAGTTATTCTAGCGGGGGGGCGCGGAATGAGCAGTTCTTC.

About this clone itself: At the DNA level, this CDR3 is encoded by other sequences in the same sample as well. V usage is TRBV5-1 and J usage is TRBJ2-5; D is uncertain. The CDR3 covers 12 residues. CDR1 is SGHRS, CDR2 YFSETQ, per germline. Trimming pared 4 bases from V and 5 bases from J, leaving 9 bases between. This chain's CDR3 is CASSPTGETQYF. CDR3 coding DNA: TGCGCCAGCAGCCCTACTGGGGAGACCCAGTACTTC.

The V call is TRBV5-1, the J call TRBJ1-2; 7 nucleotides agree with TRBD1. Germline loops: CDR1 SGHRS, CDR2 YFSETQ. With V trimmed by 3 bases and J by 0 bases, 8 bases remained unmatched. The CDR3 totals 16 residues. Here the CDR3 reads CASSSTRTGANYGYTF. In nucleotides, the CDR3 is TGCGCCAGCAGCTCAACCCGGACAGGAGCTAACTATGGCTACACCTTC.

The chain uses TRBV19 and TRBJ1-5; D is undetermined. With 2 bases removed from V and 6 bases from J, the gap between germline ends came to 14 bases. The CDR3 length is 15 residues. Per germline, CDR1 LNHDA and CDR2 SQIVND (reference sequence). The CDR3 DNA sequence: TGTGCCAGTAGTATACCTGTGCGCCCACTTCAGCCCCAGCATTTT. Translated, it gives CASSIPVRPLQPQHF.